These T cell receptor beta chains were read from a single sample in a study of cytomegalovirus exposure and HLA in healthy donors. Clones were read by immunoSEQ multiplex PCR, and TCRdb kept only the in-frame ones, dropping some. Of about 160,000 clones detected, around 80% appear once; the ten largest clones hold 3.1%. Specimen: PBMCs. These TCRs come from a woman aged 45-60 years in good health and CMV-seropositive. The CDR3 runs from the conserved cysteine through the conserved F or W.

J	V	CDR3
TRBJ2-1	TRBV18	CASSPNVGGSGEQFF
TRBJ2-3	TRBV7-2	CASSPGRPDTQYF
TRBJ2-5	TRBV7-9	CASSPGQIQETQYF
TRBJ2-3	TRBV4-3	CASSLAGRGGRTDTQYF
TRBJ2-1	TRBV6-5	CASSYRGQGSYNEQFF
TRBJ2-1	TRBV7-2	CASSLVLGTDLEQFF
TRBJ2-5	TRBV5-1	CASSPTGRQGPYQETQYF
TRBJ1-1	TRBV19	CATQGARNTEAFF
TRBJ2-3	TRBV19	CASSIRLAGATDTQYF
TRBJ1-1	TRBV14	CASSGGVPNTEAFF
TRBJ2-3	TRBV18	CASSPRTSGGTDTQYF
TRBJ2-7	TRBV2	CASSVSGSTEQYF
TRBJ2-2	TRBV5-1	CASSRTGDRHHTGELFF
TRBJ1-4	TRBV5-4	CASSKGQGAESKEKLFF
TRBJ2-6	TRBV7-2	CASSRGAVSGSGANVLTF
TRBJ2-3	TRBV18	CASSLTIKVDTQYF